The 25 T cell receptor beta chains below come from one sample, sequenced in a study of blood T cell repertoires in COVID-19. The data were produced by immunoSEQ multiplex PCR, yet TCRdb's version contains in-frame clones alone and is incomplete. The sample has about 200,000 clones, 86% seen once; the top ten hold 0.78%. Sequenced sample: peripheral blood. The receptors derive from a woman aged 70-85 years with acute or convalescent COVID-19.

V gene TRBV18 combines with J gene TRBJ1-2; D remains ambiguous. Germline V gives CDR1 KGHSH, CDR2 LQKENI. Trimming pared 4 bases from V and 0 bases from J, leaving 9 bases between. The CDR3 totals 14 residues. CDR3 sequence reads: CASSQTHSNYGYTF. CDR3 nucleotide sequence: TGTGCCAGCTCACAGACACACTCTAACTATGGCTACACCTTC.

The rearrangement joins TRBV9 to TRBJ2-7, with 13 positions matching TRBD2. This CDR3 region has 16 residues. Losses at the gene ends were 3 bases for V and 3 bases for J; bases not matched to a gene: 6. CDR1 is SGDLS and CDR2 is YYNGEE in the germline V gene. The CDR3 DNA reads as TGTGCCAGCAGCGCCGGACTAGCGGGAGCCTTCTACGAGCAGTACTTC. Protein sequence: CASSAGLAGAFYEQYF. Full variable domain (rest looked up from reference TRBV9 and TRBJ2-7): DSGVTQTPKHLITATGQRVTLRCSPRSGDLSVYWYQQSLDQGLQFLIQYYNGEERAKGNILERFSAQQFPDLHSELNLSSLELGDSALYFCASSAGLAGAFYEQYFGPGTRLTVT.

The chain joins TRBV7-9 to TRBJ1-5, with unresolved D. The V gene's germline CDR1 is SEHNR and CDR2 FQNEAQ (reference sequence). There are 11 residues in the CDR3. Trimming shortened V by 4 bases and J by 9 bases, and 7 bases separated the two germline ends. CDR3 bases: TGTGCCAGCAGCTCAAACGGGCCCCAGCATTTT. Its protein product is CASSSNGPQHF.

This rearrangement joins TRBV12-3 or TRBV12-4 to TRBJ2-7, with D unresolved. The CDR3 length is 12 residues. With 4 bases removed from V and 3 bases from J, the gap between germline ends came to 7 bases. The CDR3 DNA is TGTGCCAGCAGTTACGACATCTACGAGCAGTACTTC. Encoded protein: CASSYDIYEQYF.

J is TRBJ2-7 and V is TRBV2, with D possibly TRBD2 on 6 matching bases. V dropped 8 bases and J dropped 7 bases, with 21 bases sitting between them. The CDR3 length is 14 residues. Germline CDR1 and CDR2: SNHLY and FYNNEI. The DNA of the CDR3 is TGTGCCAGCGGGGTGAGCGGGTCCCCGGGGGAGCAGTACTTC. Translation gives CASGVSGSPGEQYF. Combining the CDR3 with reference TRBV2 and TRBJ2-7 gives the whole variable domain EPEVTQTPSHQVTQMGQEVILRCVPISNHLYFYWYRQILGQKVEFLVSFYNNEISEKSEIFDDQFSVERPDGSNFTLKIRSTKLEDSAMYFCASGVSGSPGEQYFGPGTRLTVT.

The rearrangement joins TRBV5-4 to TRBJ1-1, with unresolved D. The V and J ends lost 0 bases and 3 bases respectively, with 6 bases between them. The germline V gene has CDR1 SGHNT and CDR2 YYREEE (reference sequence). The CDR3 has 13 residues. CDR3: CASSLDSYTEAFF. CDR3 coding DNA: TGTGCCAGCAGCTTGGATTCTTACACTGAAGCTTTCTTT.

This chain connects TRBV29-1 to TRBJ2-7; 9 nucleotides align to TRBD1. The CDR3 covers 13 residues. V dropped 5 bases and J dropped 3; count of bases not matched to a gene: 5. Germline V CDR1 and CDR2: SQVTM, ANQGSEA. CDR3: CSVSQGADYEQYF. The CDR3 bases are TGCAGCGTTTCACAGGGGGCGGACTACGAGCAGTACTTC.

V usage is TRBV6-5 and J usage is TRBJ2-7, with D unresolved. The CDR3 runs 14 residues. Germline CDR1 reads MNHEY; CDR2 reads SVGAGI. V was cut by 6 bases and J by 4 bases, with 16 bases left in between. The CDR3 nucleotides are TGTGCCAGCAGCCCCCAGTCAGGTCCTTACGAGCAGTACTTC. Translation: CASSPQSGPYEQYF.

V usage is TRBV5-4 and J usage is TRBJ1-1, with D perhaps TRBD1 (6 bases). V lost 3 bases to trimming and J lost 5 bases, with 11 bases between them. Germline V gene data show CDR1 as SGHNT and CDR2 as YYREEE (reference sequence). This CDR3 is built from 13 residues. This CDR3 reads CASSYNQGTEAFF. CDR3 coding DNA: TGTGCCAGCAGCTACAATCAGGGGACTGAAGCTTTCTTT.

This rearrangement joins TRBV5-1 to TRBJ1-6; maybe TRBD1 (5 bases). The CDR3 extends over 15 amino acids. CDR1 SGHRS and CDR2 YFSETQ come from the germline V gene. V gave up 4 bases and J gave up 1 base, with 9 bases separating them. In nucleotides, the CDR3 is TGCGCCAGCAGCCGCGGACAATCCTATAATTCACCCCTCCACTTT. Translating gives CASSRGQSYNSPLHF. The full variable domain, its missing parts supplied by reference TRBV5-1 and TRBJ1-6, is KAGVTQTPRYLIKTRGQQVTLSCSPISGHRSVSWYQQTPGQGLQFLFEYFSETQRNKGNFPGRFSGRQFSNSRSEMNVSTLELGDSALYLCASSRGQSYNSPLHFGNGTRLTVT.

The rearrangement links TRBV6-2 or TRBV6-3 to TRBJ2-6; no definite D call. Trimming left V 5 bases short and J 0 bases short, with 8 bases between. This CDR3 comprises 15 residues. Germline CDR1 and CDR2: MNHEY and SVGEGT. The CDR3 reads CASSVPGSGANVLTF. The CDR3 DNA reads as TGTGCCAGCAGTGTCCCAGGCTCTGGGGCCAACGTCCTGACTTTC.

The J gene is TRBJ2-7, the V gene TRBV3-1 (or the pseudogene TRBV3-2); tentatively, D is TRBD1 (6 bases). Germline V gene data show CDR1 as LGHDT and CDR2 as YNNKEL (reference sequence). The CDR3 is 14 amino acids. V lost 4 bases to trimming and J lost 4 bases, with 14 bases between them. CDR3 nucleotides: TGTGCCAGCAGCCTCTCCGGGACACCATACGAGCAGTACTTC. As protein: CASSLSGTPYEQYF.

This chain joins TRBV9 and TRBJ2-3, with D possibly being TRBD1 (6 bases). V gave up 1 base and J gave up 2 bases, with 20 bases separating them. CDR3 size: 18 residues. Germline V gives CDR1 SGDLS, CDR2 YYNGEE. The CDR3 sequence is CASSVTLTSGTLTDTQYF. DNA for the CDR3: TGTGCCAGCAGCGTAACTCTGACCTCCGGGACACTCACAGATACGCAGTATTTT.

This rearrangement joins TRBV10-1 to TRBJ2-5; TRBD1 might be the D (6 bases). CDR3 size: 14 residues. In germline, CDR1 is WNHNN, CDR2 SYGVQD (reference sequence). The V end was cut by 2 bases, the J end by 7 bases, with 14 bases between. The CDR3 DNA reads TGCGCCAGCAGTGAGATAGGGGGTCCATGGACCCAGTACTTC. It is translated as CASSEIGGPWTQYF.

The chain links TRBV6-2 or TRBV6-3 to TRBJ1-5; D possibly corresponds to TRBD1 (5 bases). Looked up from germline, CDR1 is MNHEY and CDR2 is SVGEGT. The CDR3 covers 15 residues. Trimming shortened V by 2 bases and J by 3 bases, and 11 bases separated the two germline ends. Here the CDR3 reads CASSYRGDVNQPQHF. The CDR3 coding sequence is TGTGCCAGCAGTTACCGGGGGGATGTCAATCAGCCCCAGCATTTT.

The chain employs TRBV19 and TRBJ1-4, with no clear D. V was clipped by 4 bases and J by 0 bases, with 6 bases between them. There are 14 residues in the CDR3. Germline loops: CDR1 LNHDA, CDR2 SQIVND (reference sequence). The CDR3 loop reads CASSRRATNEKLFF. Written as DNA, the CDR3 is TGTGCCAGTAGTAGGAGGGCAACTAATGAAAAACTGTTTTTT. Full variable domain (rest looked up from reference TRBV19 and TRBJ1-4): DGGITQSPKYLFRKEGQNVTLSCEQNLNHDAMYWYRQDPGQGLRLIYYSQIVNDFQKGDIAEGYSVSREKKESFPLTVTSAQKNPTAFYLCASSRRATNEKLFFGSGTQLSVL.

There are a few counts of this clone. The chain has TRBV12-3 or TRBV12-4 and TRBJ1-2; the D is unclear. CDR3 length: 12 amino acids. V was pared by 5 bases and J by 8 bases, with 12 bases between. As DNA, the CDR3 is TGTGCCAGCAGTCTTTTTGGCAAGGGCTACACCTTC. Amino acids: CASSLFGKGYTF.

V is TRBV19 and J is TRBJ1-1; no firm D call. Per germline, CDR1 LNHDA and CDR2 SQIVND (reference sequence). There are 16 residues in the CDR3. The V and J ends lost 1 base and 4 bases respectively, with 16 bases between them. The CDR3 DNA sequence: TGTGCCAGTAGTATAGGCTACCCGGGAGGTGCCACTGAAGCTTTCTTT. It codes for CASSIGYPGGATEAFF.

V usage is TRBV5-1 and J usage is TRBJ2-3; 9 positions match TRBD2. Germline lookup yields CDR1 SGHRS and CDR2 YFSETQ. V lost 4 bases and J lost 4; bases outside the gene matches: 10. CDR3 length: 16 residues. DNA of the CDR3: TGCGCCAGCAGCGCGCTGCCGGGACTAGCCGCAGATACGCAGTATTTT. Translating it yields CASSALPGLAADTQYF.

The rearrangement links TRBV5-1 to TRBJ1-1; 8 bases align to TRBD1. Per germline, CDR1 SGHRS and CDR2 YFSETQ. CDR3 length: 16 residues. After removal of 0 bases from V and 1 base from J, the junction contained 5 bases not matched to a gene. The CDR3 region has the DNA TGCGCCAGCAGCTTGGCCGCGGGGACAGGGAACACTGAAGCTTTCTTT. It specifies CASSLAAGTGNTEAFF.

In regard to this clone: Sequence at one end of the junction differs from germline and may be a read error. This chain uses TRBV6-5 with TRBJ1-2, with D possibly being TRBD1 (6 bases). The germline V gene has CDR1 MNHEY and CDR2 SVGAGI. There are 11 residues in the CDR3. The DNA for the CDR3 is TGTGCCAGCAGGGGGCTGGGACACACGTTCTTC. Residues: CASRGLGHTFF.

J is TRBJ1-2 and V is TRBV20-1, with 7 bases aligning to TRBD1. In germline, CDR1 is DFQATT, CDR2 SNEGSKA (reference sequence). V shed 4 bases, J shed 4 bases, and the junction held 0 bases outside the gene matches. This CDR3 has 11 amino acids. For the CDR3, the DNA is TGCAGTGCTACAGGGGGCTATGGCTACACCTTC. It specifies CSATGGYGYTF.

V and J are TRBV7-2 and TRBJ2-1, with D tentatively TRBD1 (5 bases). CDR3 size: 14 residues. The V and J ends lost 4 bases and 7 bases respectively, with 14 bases between them. Germline CDR1 reads SGHTA; CDR2 reads FQGNSA. The DNA of the CDR3 is TGTGCCAGCAGCTGGGGCTTGGCTAGGAATGAGCAGTTCTTC. Amino acids: CASSWGLARNEQFF.

The J gene is TRBJ1-6, the V gene TRBV4-1; 7 positions agree with TRBD1. The CDR3 spans 18 residues. V was clipped by 2 bases and J by 9 bases; unmatched bases: 16. Germline V gene lookup returns CDR1 MGHRA and CDR2 YSYEKL. In DNA, the CDR3 is TGCGCCAGCAGCCAAATCCGCGGAGGAACAGGGGCGAGTTCACCCCTCCACTTT. This codes for CASSQIRGGTGASSPLHF.

This chain uses TRBV29-1 with TRBJ1-2; D not certain. This CDR3 comprises 13 residues. V was cut by 2 bases and J by 5 bases, with 12 bases left in between. Per germline, CDR1 SQVTM and CDR2 ANQGSEA. The CDR3 coding sequence is TGCAGCGTTGAACGGCAGCGAGGTTATGGCTACACCTTC. As protein: CSVERQRGYGYTF.